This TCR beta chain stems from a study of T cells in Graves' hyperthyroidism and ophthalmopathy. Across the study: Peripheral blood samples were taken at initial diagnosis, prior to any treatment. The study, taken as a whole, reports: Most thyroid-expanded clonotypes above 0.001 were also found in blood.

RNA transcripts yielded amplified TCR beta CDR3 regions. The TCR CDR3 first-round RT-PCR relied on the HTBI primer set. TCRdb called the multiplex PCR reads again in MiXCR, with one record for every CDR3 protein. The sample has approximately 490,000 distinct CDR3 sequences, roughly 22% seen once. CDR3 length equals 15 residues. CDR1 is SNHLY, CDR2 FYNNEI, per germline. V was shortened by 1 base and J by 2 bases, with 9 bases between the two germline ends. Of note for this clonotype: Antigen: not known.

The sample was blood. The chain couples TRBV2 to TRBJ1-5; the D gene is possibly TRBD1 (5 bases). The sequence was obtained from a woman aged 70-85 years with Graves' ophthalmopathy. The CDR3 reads CASSEESRGNQPQHF. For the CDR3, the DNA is TGTGCCAGCAGTGAAGAGTCCAGGGGCAATCAGCCCCAGCATTTT.